Listed below are T cell receptor beta chains from one sample, sequenced in a study of blood T cell repertoires in COVID-19. Method: immunoSEQ multiplex PCR; TCRdb's copy keeps in-frame clones and lacks some. The top ten hold 9.5% to 15% of the sample, which has 200,000 to 250,000 clones, more than 70% seen once. Specimen: peripheral blood. The origin of the receptors is a human donor in a cohort sampled during active COVID-19. Both conserved end residues are part of each CDR3. Each record gives: V gene, J gene, D gene, CDR3 protein, CDR3 DNA. A D gene is named only where the DNA matches it firmly.

TRBV7-8	TRBJ2-3	.	CASSFLGGTQYF	TGTGCCAGCAGCTTTCTGGGGGGTACGCAGTATTTT
TRBV2	TRBJ2-1	TRBD2	CASQRLATNNEQFF	TGTGCCAGCCAGCGACTAGCGACGAACAATGAGCAGTTCTTC
TRBV20-1	TRBJ1-4	.	CSATSGEKLFF	TGCAGTGCTACGTCCGGTGAAAAACTGTTTTTT
TRBV6-1	TRBJ1-5	.	CASSELVPGIQPQHF	TGTGCCAGCAGTGAATTAGTTCCCGGGATTCAGCCCCAGCATTTT
TRBV11-2	TRBJ2-3	TRBD2	CASSPAGETLDTQYF	TGTGCCAGCAGTCCAGCGGGGGAGACGCTGGATACGCAGTATTTT
TRBV19	TRBJ2-5	TRBD1	CASSKGDRVETQYF	TGTGCCAGTAGTAAGGGGGACAGGGTAGAGACCCAGTACTTC
TRBV27	TRBJ2-3	.	CASSRSDWHTQYF	TGTGCCAGCAGTCGATCGGACTGGCATACGCAGTATTTT
TRBV28	TRBJ2-7	.	CASSLPGHQNHEQYF	TGTGCCAGCAGTTTACCGGGACACCAGAACCACGAGCAGTACTTC
TRBV28	TRBJ2-5	.	CASSPGSVKETQYF	TGTGCCAGCAGCCCAGGGTCGGTAAAAGAGACCCAGTACTTC
TRBV5-1	TRBJ2-1	TRBD2	CASSLTSGRAKNEQFF	TGCGCCAGCAGCTTGACTAGCGGGAGGGCAAAGAATGAGCAGTTCTTC
TRBV11-2	TRBJ1-1	.	CASSLRIRDTEAFF	TGTGCCAGCAGCTTACGGATCCGGGACACTGAAGCTTTCTTT
TRBV4-2	TRBJ2-7	TRBD1	CASSQGRTGGIYEQYF	TGTGCCAGCAGCCAAGGAAGGACAGGGGGTATCTACGAGCAGTACTTC